The T cell receptor (beta chain) under discussion was sequenced for a study of PD-1 blockade in classical Hodgkin lymphoma. The method was immunoSEQ multiplex PCR; TCRdb's version includes in-frame clones alone and lacks a portion of them. The table lists around 40,000 clones, 77% of them singletons. Time point noted: cycle 4 day 1 (C4D1), after more than five weeks of nivolumab. All patients relapsed after autologous stem cell transplantation, and brentuximab vedotin exposure varied. This clone was counted once. CDR1 and CDR2 from the germline V gene are MDHEN and SYDVKM. There are 13 residues in the CDR3. The germline V and J ends were trimmed by 6 bases and 5 bases, with 14 bases remaining between them.

The chain carries TRBV28 and TRBJ2-7; maybe TRBD2 (5 bases). The clonotype originates from a human donor with classical Hodgkin lymphoma. The starting material was peripheral blood mononuclear cells (PBMCs), obtained before the fourth cycle of nivolumab. The CDR3 loop reads CASSLPGVDEQYF. As DNA, the CDR3 is TGTGCCAGCAGCCTCCCCGGGGTCGACGAGCAGTACTTC.